This T cell receptor (beta chain) was captured by sequencing in a study of shared clonotypes between healthy human individuals. For the study at large: Donors, aged 18 to 49, were two women and three men. CD8 memory received one plate per donor, CD8 naive two, CD4 memory three and CD4 naive three.

The naive CD8 population came from CD45RO-negative cells selected for CCR7, without terminally differentiated effector memory CD45RA+ cells. All donors were healthy HIV-negative adults lacking recent acute infections or vaccinations. The length of the CDR3 is 17 residues. Trimming at V came to 5 bases and at J to 3 bases, leaving 10 bases not matched to a gene. Germline CDR1 is SGHVS and CDR2 is FQNEAQ. Points on this clone: No antigen is known for it.

Study-wide points: A handful of donors showed sharing of roughly 5% of naive CD4 clonotypes.

Data came from immunoSEQ multiplex PCR; TCRdb stores just in-frame clones and leaves some out. The sample contains around 1.9 million clones, 90% to 95% of which appear only once. The sequence came from a man aged 18 to 29 in good health. Some clones in this sample may be carry-over from other donors' samples. The sequenced sample was naive CD8+ T cells from PBMCs. The chain links TRBV7-8 to TRBJ2-7, with TRBD2 matching over 13 bases. The CDR3 spells CASSPRGGLAGYYEQYF. The CDR3 DNA reads TGTGCCAGCAGCCCAAGGGGGGGACTAGCGGGATACTACGAGCAGTACTTC. Together with reference TRBV7-8 and TRBJ2-7, the CDR3 gives the full variable domain: GAGVSQSPRYKVAKRGQDVALRCDPISGHVSLFWYQQALGQGPEFLTYFQNEAQLDKSGLPSDRFFAERPEGSVSTLKIQRTQQEDSAVYLCASSPRGGLAGYYEQYFGPGTRLTVT.